These T cell receptor beta chains were read from a single sample in a study of blood T cell repertoires in COVID-19. Sequencing used immunoSEQ multiplex PCR; TCRdb keeps in-frame clones, though not all of them. Among more than 200,000 clones, under 90% were seen once, and the ten largest hold approximately 1.8%. Sequenced input: PBMCs or T cells enriched from blood (not recorded which). The receptor set was obtained from a man in his sixties who had recovered from COVID-19. CDR3s include the opening cysteine and the closing phenylalanine or tryptophan. Fields, in order: D gene, J gene, clone size, V gene, CDR3 DNA, CDR3 protein. D genes are given only for firm matches. The listing skips clone size in some rows; elsewhere it reads once, few, many or a size class.

. | TRBJ2-1 | . | TRBV5-6 | TGTGCCAGCAGCTTGTTGATCAGTTATGAGCAGTTCTTC | CASSLLISYEQFF
TRBD2 | TRBJ2-2 | . | TRBV19 | TGTGCCAGTAGTCTACGGGACAGGGTGCGACTAGCGGGGGACACCGGGGAGCTGTTTTTT | CASSLRDRVRLAGDTGELFF
. | TRBJ2-4 | . | TRBV3-1/TRBV3-2 | TGTGCCAGCAGCCAAGATCCAGGGCCCCAAAACATTCAGTACTTC | CASSQDPGPQNIQYF
TRBD1 | TRBJ1-1 | . | TRBV7-9 | TGTGCCAGCAGCTCCTCCGACAGGGCTAACACTGAAGCTTTCTTT | CASSSSDRANTEAFF
TRBD2 | TRBJ2-3 | few | TRBV11-3 | TGTGCCAGCAGAACCGGGGGGAATACGCAGTATTTT | CASRTGGNTQYF
TRBD2 | TRBJ2-5 | . | TRBV7-2 | TGTGCCAGCAGCGCTAGCGGAGCACAAGAGACCCAGTACTTC | CASSASGAQETQYF
TRBD2 | TRBJ2-2 | . | TRBV6-1 | TGTGCCAGCAGTGAAGTTCTAGCGGGGGGTACCGGGGAGCTGTTTTTT | CASSEVLAGGTGELFF
. | TRBJ1-2 | once | TRBV14 | TGTGCCAGCAGTTCAGGGGCTAACTATGGCTACACCTTC | CASSSGANYGYTF
. | TRBJ2-7 | . | TRBV6-1 | TGTGCCAGCAGTGATGGAGCCCGCCGGGGCGAGCAGTACTTC | CASSDGARRGEQYF
TRBD1 | TRBJ1-2 | . | TRBV24-1 | TGTGCCACCAGTGATTCAAGCAGGGGGTATGGCTACACCTTC | CATSDSSRGYGYTF
. | TRBJ1-5 | few | TRBV18 | TGTGCCAGCTCATTCGGACACGAGAGCAATCAGCCCCAGCATTTT | CASSFGHESNQPQHF
. | TRBJ1-5 | once | TRBV2 | TGTGCCAGCAGTTTAAGTCTACGAAGCAATCAGCCCCAGCATTTT | CASSLSLRSNQPQHF
. | TRBJ2-1 | many | TRBV4-3 | TGCGCCAGCAGCCTTTTGGGCAGAAACAATGAGCAGTTCTTC | CASSLLGRNNEQFF
. | TRBJ1-6 | few | TRBV7-9 | TGTGCCAGCAGCTTAGGGGGGAGGGAAAAGAATTCACCCCTCCACTTT | CASSLGGREKNSPLHF
TRBD1 | TRBJ1-4 | . | TRBV3-1/TRBV3-2 | TGTGCCAGCAGCCCCTCGGACAGGATTAATGAAAAACTGTTTTTT | CASSPSDRINEKLFF
. | TRBJ2-1 | . | TRBV18 | TGTGCCAGCTCACCACCGGGCCAGCCCTATGAGCAGTTCTTC | CASSPPGQPYEQFF
. | TRBJ1-4 | . | TRBV3-1/TRBV3-2 | TGTGCCAGCAGCCAAAGGCCACGAGGAAAAAAACTGTTTTTT | CASSQRPRGKKLFF